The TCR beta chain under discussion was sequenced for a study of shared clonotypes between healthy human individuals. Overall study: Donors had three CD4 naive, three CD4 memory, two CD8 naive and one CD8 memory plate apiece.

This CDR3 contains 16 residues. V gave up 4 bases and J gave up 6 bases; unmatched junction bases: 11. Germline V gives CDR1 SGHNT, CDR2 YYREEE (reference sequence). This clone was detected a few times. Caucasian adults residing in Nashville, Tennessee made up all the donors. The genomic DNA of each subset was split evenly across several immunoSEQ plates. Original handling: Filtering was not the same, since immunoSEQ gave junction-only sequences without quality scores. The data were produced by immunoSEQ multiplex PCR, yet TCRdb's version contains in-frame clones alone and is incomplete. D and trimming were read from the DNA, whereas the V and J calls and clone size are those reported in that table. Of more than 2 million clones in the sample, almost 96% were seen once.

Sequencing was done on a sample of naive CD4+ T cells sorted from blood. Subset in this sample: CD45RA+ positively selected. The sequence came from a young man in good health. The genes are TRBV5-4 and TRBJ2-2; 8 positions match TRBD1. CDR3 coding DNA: TGTGCCAGCAGCCTGGACAACAGGGGGGAGGCCGGGGAGCTGTTTTTT. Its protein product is CASSLDNRGEAGELFF.